This TCR beta chain derives from a study of radiotherapy plus CTLA-4 blockade in lung cancer. About the study: In under 20% of patients, objective responses were seen; roughly 30% had disease control. Study-wide results and limits: Tumor-origin TCR clones grew in blood after radiotherapy plus ipilimumab. Early blood T cell clone changes and increased post-radiation serum interferon-beta were reportedly the strongest response predictors.

In the case of this clone: The antigen is unknown.

Treatment of patients with chemo-refractory metastatic non-small-cell lung cancer consisted of focal radiation plus CTLA-4 blockade with ipilimumab. Repertoires were generated with immunoSEQ multiplex PCR, while TCRdb's copy carries only in-frame clones and drops some. The table has tens of thousands of clones, approximately 80% seen once; the top ten hold about 2.2%. After removal of 0 bases from V and 2 bases from J, the junction contained 3 bases not matched to a gene. Germline lookup yields CDR1 LGHNA and CDR2 YNFKEQ. CDR3 length: 15 residues. The rearrangement links TRBV4-2 to TRBJ2-7; the match to TRBD1 covers 8 bases. This sequence was found in a human donor with non-small cell lung cancer whose response to radiotherapy plus ipilimumab could not be evaluated. Specimen: peripheral blood, collected from a patient treated with radiotherapy plus ipilimumab. The CDR3 DNA reads TGTGCCAGCAGCCAAGATCAGGGACAGGCCTACGAGCAGTACTTC. Its translation: CASSQDQGQAYEQYF.